This T cell receptor (beta chain) was identified during a study of cytomegalovirus exposure and HLA in healthy donors. General observations from the study: When a later analysis was performed, an Asian-associated ancestry cluster reportedly had fewer N-insertions than the roughly 700-donor mean.

PCR was performed using 60 Vbeta and 13 Jbeta primers. Only in-frame clones appear in the TCRdb table, and some are missing; sequencing was by immunoSEQ multiplex PCR. The data show just over 150,000 clones, approximately 81% seen once. Concerning this clone: Its target is unknown.

CDR1 and CDR2 from the germline V gene are MNHEY and SVGAGI. The CDR3 totals 14 residues. Losses at the gene ends were 8 bases for V and 0 bases for J; bases not matched to a gene: 6. This chain connects TRBV6-5 to TRBJ2-7; 8 bases fit TRBD1. The sample consisted of PBMCs. The TCR sequence derives from a man aged 18 to 29 in good health and CMV-seropositive. The CDR3 DNA reads TGTGCCAGCTCCTACAGGGGGAGCTCCTACGAGCAGTACTTC. Translated, it gives CASSYRGSSYEQYF.